Included here is one T cell receptor (beta chain) sequence, with context. The data derive from a study of T cell changes during pregnancy in multiple sclerosis. The V end was cut by 8 bases, the J end by 5 bases, with 18 bases between. This CDR3 spans 13 amino acids. The germline V gene encodes CDR1 SQVTM and CDR2 ANQGSEA. Assay used: immunoSEQ multiplex PCR; TCRdb lists only in-frame clones, some missing. The table has some 49,000 clones, about 90% seen once; the top ten hold 4.5% to 5.5%. The rearrangement joins TRBV29-1 to TRBJ2-5; possibly TRBD2 for D (5 bases). This sequence originates from a female donor in good health, enrolled as a control in a pregnancy study. The sample in question was peripheral blood, obtained after pregnancy. As DNA, the CDR3 is TGCAGCTTATCTTCCCGGGGTCCGGAGACCCAGTACTTC. Its protein is CSLSSRGPETQYF.